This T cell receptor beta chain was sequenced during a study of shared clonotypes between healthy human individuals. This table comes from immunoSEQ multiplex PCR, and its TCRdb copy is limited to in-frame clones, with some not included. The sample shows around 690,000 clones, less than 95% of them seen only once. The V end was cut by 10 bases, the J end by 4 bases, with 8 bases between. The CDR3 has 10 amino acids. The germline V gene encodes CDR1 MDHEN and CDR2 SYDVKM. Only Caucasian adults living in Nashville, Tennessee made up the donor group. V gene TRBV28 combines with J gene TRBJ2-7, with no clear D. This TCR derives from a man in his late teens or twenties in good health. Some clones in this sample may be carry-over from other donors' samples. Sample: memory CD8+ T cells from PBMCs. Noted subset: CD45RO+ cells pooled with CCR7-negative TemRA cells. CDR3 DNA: TGTGCCACCAAGGATTACGAGCAGTACTTC. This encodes CATKDYEQYF.